These T cell receptor beta chains were read from a single sample in a study of blood T cell repertoires in COVID-19. Clones were read by immunoSEQ multiplex PCR, and TCRdb kept only the in-frame ones, dropping some. The table has about 240,000 clones, 75% to 85% seen once. The source material was peripheral blood. Source of these receptors: a man aged 50-60 years with COVID-19, enrolled during active disease. Both conserved end residues are trimmed from each CDR3. D genes are given only for firm matches.

ASSGTFQETQY,TRBV5-4,.,11
ASSPPVRSGANVLT,TRBV18,.,14
AWSHRGSTDTQY,TRBV30,TRBD1,12
ASSTLLGQGIYEQY,TRBV11-1,TRBD1,14
ASSRSRDRGDEQY,TRBV5-4,TRBD1,13
ASSLDTGGSYEQY,TRBV5-1,TRBD1,13
ASSEAGRTEAF,TRBV2,.,11
ASSVERSRYGYT,TRBV9,.,12
ASSAEGYRDRGWGAF,TRBV7-6,TRBD1,15
ASSQGPSGGAIRNEQF,TRBV4-1,TRBD2,16
ASSEVGPQH,TRBV6-1,.,9
ASSLGVGGGTQY,TRBV7-8,.,12
ASSPPETSGTDTQY,TRBV5-1,TRBD2,14
ASSSGPTGNNEQF,TRBV11-2,TRBD1,13
ASSLRGRGFGYT,TRBV27,.,12
AISVDRGGTQY,TRBV10-3,TRBD1,11
ASSRNLAGASYNEQF,TRBV19,TRBD2,15
ASKAETQY,TRBV2,.,8
AISDAGDSYEQY,TRBV10-3,.,12
ASSLYTVVNTGGLF,TRBV28,.,14
AISGGPSNEKLF,TRBV10-3,.,12
ASSLRLAGGTDTQY,TRBV2,TRBD2,14
ASSQDFRGENYGYT,TRBV4-2,.,14